This T cell receptor beta chain comes out of a study of T cells in Graves' hyperthyroidism and ophthalmopathy. Researchers took RNA transcripts and amplified the TCR beta CDR3 regions from them. Initially, a first-round RT-PCR of the TCR CDR3 employed the HTBI primer set. Each CDR3 protein is one row after TCRdb ran MiXCR on the multiplex PCR reads. The sample has 560,000 or so distinct CDR3 sequences, about half seen once; the top ten hold just over 8%. Germline values: CDR1 SGDLS, CDR2 YYNGEE. CDR3 length: 14 residues. V dropped 1 base and J dropped 4; count of bases not matched to a gene: 4. The sequencing input was peripheral blood or thyroid tissue (not recorded which). The rearrangement links TRBV9 to TRBJ2-7; 8 bases are shared with TRBD1. The clonotype was recovered from a woman aged 18-30 years with Graves' hyperthyroidism. CDR3 nucleotide sequence: TGTGCCAGCAGCGTACAGGGGGCTCTTTACGAGCAGTACTTC. As protein: CASSVQGALYEQYF. Based on the CDR3 plus reference TRBV9 and TRBJ2-7, the full variable domain is DSGVTQTPKHLITATGQRVTLRCSPRSGDLSVYWYQQSLDQGLQFLIQYYNGEERAKGNILERFSAQQFPDLHSELNLSSLELGDSALYFCASSVQGALYEQYFGPGTRLTVT.